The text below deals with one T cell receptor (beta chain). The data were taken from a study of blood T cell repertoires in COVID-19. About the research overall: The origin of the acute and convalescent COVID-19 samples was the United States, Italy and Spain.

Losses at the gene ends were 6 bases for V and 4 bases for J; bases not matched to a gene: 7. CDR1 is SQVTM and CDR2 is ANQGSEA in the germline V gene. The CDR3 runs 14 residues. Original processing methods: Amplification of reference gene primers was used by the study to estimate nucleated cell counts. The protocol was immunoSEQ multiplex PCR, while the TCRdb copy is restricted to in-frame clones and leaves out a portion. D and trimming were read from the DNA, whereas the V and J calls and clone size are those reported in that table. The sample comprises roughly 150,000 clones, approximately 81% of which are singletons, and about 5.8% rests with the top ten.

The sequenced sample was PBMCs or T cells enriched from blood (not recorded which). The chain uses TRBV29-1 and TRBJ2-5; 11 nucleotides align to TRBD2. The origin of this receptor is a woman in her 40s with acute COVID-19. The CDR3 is CSVRLGLAVETQYF. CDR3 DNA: TGCAGCGTCCGATTGGGACTAGCGGTAGAGACCCAGTACTTC.